The 30 T cell receptor beta chains below come from one sample, sequenced in a study of blood T cells in healthy people across ages. A second about 7 to 12 cycle PCR used barcoded and J-beta primers. TCRdb processed the 5' RACE reads anew with MiXCR; each CDR3 protein has one entry. Among around 1.1 million distinct CDR3 sequences listed, about two fifths were seen once. Sequenced input: blood. The receptors were gathered from a man between 18 and 35 years old in good health.

CDR3 protein: CASSYRGLGYQPQHF. CDR3 bases: TGTGCCAGCAGCTACAGGGGATTGGGCTATCAGCCCCAGCATTTT. The gene calls are TRBV6-2 or TRBV6-3 and TRBJ1-5; TRBD1 matches at 7 bases. The germline V gene encodes CDR1 MNHEY and CDR2 SVGEGT. The CDR3 extends over 15 amino acids. V shed 6 bases, J shed 5 bases, and the junction held 10 bases outside the gene matches.

The V gene is TRBV4-2, the J gene TRBJ1-2; TRBD1 might be the D (5 bases). Trimming pared 1 base from V and 4 bases from J, leaving 13 bases between. The germline gives CDR1 LGHNA, CDR2 YNFKEQ. The CDR3 is 15 amino acids. CDR3 sequence: CASSQASGKGYGYTF. CDR3 bases: TGTGCCAGCAGCCAAGCTTCAGGGAAGGGCTATGGCTACACCTTC.

The chain joins TRBV10-3 to TRBJ1-4, with D uncertain. The CDR3 is made up of 14 amino acids. V lost 5 bases, J lost 5 bases, and 12 bases lay in between. CDR1 is ENHRY, CDR2 SYGVKD, per germline. The CDR3 coding sequence is TGTGCCATCAGTCCGGACGGAGAGAATGAAAAACTGTTTTTT. Translated, it gives CAISPDGENEKLFF.

This clonotype has a handful of counts. The chain carries TRBV4-1 and TRBJ2-4; D not resolved. The DNA end lines up better with TRBJ2-7; the J call may be wrong. Germline V gives CDR1 MGHRA, CDR2 YSYEKL. This CDR3 has 13 amino acids. This CDR3 reads CASSQVGSDEQYF. CDR3 sequence (DNA): TGCGCCAGCAGCCAAGTCGGTAGTGACGAGCAGTACTTC.

The chain joins TRBV6-6 to TRBJ2-1, with D tentatively TRBD1 (6 bases). Trimming stripped 4 bases from V and 3 bases from J, with 10 bases between. The CDR3 totals 14 residues. Germline V lookup: CDR1 MNHNY, CDR2 SVGAGI (reference sequence). The CDR3 region is CASSFRGLYNEQFF. In DNA, the CDR3 is TGTGCCAGCAGTTTCAGGGGCCTCTACAATGAGCAGTTCTTC.

This clonotype was observed a few times. The chain combines TRBV6-5 with TRBJ2-3; no definite D call. V gave up 7 bases and J gave up 0 bases, with 14 bases separating them. This CDR3 is 15 amino acids long. CDR1 is MNHEY, CDR2 SVGAGI, per germline. CDR3 nucleotides: TGTGCCAGCACTAAGGCGGCGGTTAGCACAGATACGCAGTATTTT. This codes for CASTKAAVSTDTQYF.

This clonotype was observed a handful of times. The chain combines TRBV4-1 with TRBJ1-2; 9 bases match TRBD1. CDR3 length: 15 residues. After removal of 3 bases from V and 4 bases from J, the junction contained 6 bases not matched to a gene. Germline V gene sequence: CDR1 MGHRA, CDR2 YSYEKL. The chain's CDR3 is CASSHLGDRVYGYTF. CDR3 nucleotide sequence: TGCGCCAGCAGCCATTTAGGGGACAGGGTCTATGGCTACACCTTC.

The chain has TRBV29-1 and TRBJ2-2; unclear D gene. Germline-derived CDR1 and CDR2 are SQVTM and ANQGSEA. Trimming cost V 4 bases and J 0 bases, with 6 bases left between them. The CDR3 contains 13 residues. The CDR3 DNA reads as TGCAGCGTTGGTCGTGCGAACACCGGGGAGCTGTTTTTT. The encoded protein is CSVGRANTGELFF.

J is TRBJ2-7 and V is TRBV12-3 or TRBV12-4, with D possibly matching TRBD2 (7 bases). This CDR3 is built from 15 residues. V gave up 3 bases and J gave up 3 bases, with 15 bases separating them. The CDR3 reads CASSLGAGAFYEQYF. CDR3 nucleotides: TGTGCCAGCAGTTTGGGGGCGGGGGCATTCTACGAGCAGTACTTC.

The V gene is TRBV28, the J gene TRBJ1-5; D not resolved. CDR1 is MDHEN, CDR2 SYDVKM, per germline. Trimming shortened V by 6 bases and J by 7 bases, and 13 bases separated the two germline ends. This CDR3 contains 13 residues. The CDR3 loop is CASRGEVVQPQHF. The DNA of the CDR3 is TGTGCCAGCAGGGGAGAAGTGGTCCAGCCCCAGCATTTT.

The J gene is TRBJ2-5, the V gene TRBV6-2 or TRBV6-3, with D tentatively TRBD1 (5 bases). Germline V gene data show CDR1 as MNHEY and CDR2 as SVGEGT. This CDR3 comprises 13 residues. V lost 5 bases, J lost 6 bases, and 13 bases lay in between. In nucleotides, the CDR3 is TGTGCCAGCAGTCCTAGGGGATCCCAGACCCAGTACTTC. Translation: CASSPRGSQTQYF.

V usage is TRBV7-9 and J usage is TRBJ1-4; D possibly corresponds to TRBD1 (5 bases). Germline CDR1 SEHNR, CDR2 FQNEAQ (reference sequence). The CDR3 is made up of 14 amino acids. Trimming took 5 bases from V and 6 from J, leaving 13 bases between them. The CDR3 loop is CASSLGPGDEKLFF. In DNA, the CDR3 is TGTGCCAGCAGCCTCGGACCGGGGGATGAAAAACTGTTTTTT.

This clonotype was detected many times. This chain links TRBV9 with TRBJ1-2, with no clear D. V gave up 7 bases and J gave up 5 bases, with 12 bases separating them. The germline CDR1 and CDR2 sequences are SGDLS and YYNGEE. The CDR3 extends over 12 amino acids. The DNA of the CDR3 is TGTGCCAGCCTCCATGGAGGGTATGGCTACACCTTC. The encoded protein is CASLHGGYGYTF.

The chain combines TRBV2 with TRBJ1-6; 11 bases fit TRBD1. The CDR3 has 15 residues. The germline V gene has CDR1 SNHLY and CDR2 FYNNEI. With V trimmed by 6 bases and J by 9 bases, 7 bases remained unmatched. The CDR3 DNA follows: TGTGCCAGCAGCGTAAGGGACAGGGGGACTTCACCCCTCCACTTT. Translated: CASSVRDRGTSPLHF. Full variable domain (remainder filled in from reference TRBV2 and TRBJ1-6): EPEVTQTPSHQVTQMGQEVILRCVPISNHLYFYWYRQILGQKVEFLVSFYNNEISEKSEIFDDQFSVERPDGSNFTLKIRSTKLEDSAMYFCASSVRDRGTSPLHFGNGTRLTVT.

This clonotype was recorded a few times. The chain is built from TRBV24-1 and TRBJ2-1; D not resolved. In germline, CDR1 is KGHDR, CDR2 SFDVKD. The CDR3 contains 14 residues. V was cut by 4 bases and J by 4 bases, with 10 bases left in between. CDR3 DNA: TGTGCCACCAGTGACCCGGAAAGATACAATGAGCAGTTCTTC. This translates into CATSDPERYNEQFF.

This clonotype appeared once. The genes are TRBV6-2 or TRBV6-3 and TRBJ2-1, with D possibly called TRBD1 or TRBD2 (5 bases each). The CDR3 sequence is 14 residues long. Trimming removed 3 bases at V and 9 bases at J, with 15 bases between. Germline CDR1 reads MNHEY; CDR2 reads SVGEGT. In DNA form, the CDR3 reads TGTGCCAGCAGTTATAATAATGCAGGGAGTGAGCAGTTCTTC. Translating it yields CASSYNNAGSEQFF.

At least ten counts were recorded for this clonotype. J is TRBJ2-1 and V is TRBV7-8; possibly TRBD1 or TRBD2 for D (5 bases each). This CDR3 has 18 residues. Germline CDR1 SGHVS, CDR2 FQNEAQ. V was cut by 1 base and J by 7 bases, with 23 bases left in between. DNA of the CDR3: TGTGCCAGCAGCTTAGGATGGGGTGGGACCTTGATAGGGAATGAGCAGTTCTTC. Its translation is CASSLGWGGTLIGNEQFF.

V is TRBV28 and J is TRBJ2-1, with D perhaps TRBD1 (6 bases). The V gene lost 4 bases and the J gene lost 3 bases, with 25 bases spanning the gap. Germline loops: CDR1 MDHEN, CDR2 SYDVKM. This CDR3 contains 19 residues. Here the CDR3 DNA reads TGTGCCAGCAGTTCTGCGGGTTTTGCCGGGACATTCTTCTACAATGAGCAGTTCTTC. Amino acid sequence: CASSSAGFAGTFFYNEQFF.

The CDR3 here is CASSLETANEKLFF. The CDR3 region has the DNA TGCGCCAGCAGCTTGGAGACAGCTAATGAAAAACTGTTTTTT. The V and J genes are TRBV5-1 and TRBJ1-4; TRBD1 is a possible D gene (5 bases). The CDR3 loop spans 14 amino acids. Per germline, CDR1 SGHRS and CDR2 YFSETQ. Trimming removed 0 bases from V and 3 bases from J, with 6 bases in between.

A note on this clonotype: This may arise from a read error, as a much more abundant clone is one base away. The rearrangement joins TRBV29-1 to TRBJ1-1; D call uncertain. The germline CDR1 and CDR2 sequences are SQVTM and ANQGSEA. The length of the CDR3 is 12 residues. CDR3 sequence: CSIEMRDWEAFF. For the CDR3, the DNA is TGCAGCATTGAAATGAGGGATTGGGAAGCTTTCTTT.

The gene calls are TRBV24-1 and TRBJ2-3; 9 nucleotides align to TRBD1. The V gene end was trimmed by 4 bases and the J gene end by 1 base; junction bases not matched to a gene: 11. The CDR3 length is 18 residues. The germline gives CDR1 KGHDR, CDR2 SFDVKD. The CDR3 here is CATSDSRGRTGGTDTQYF. Here the CDR3 DNA reads TGTGCCACCAGTGACTCACGGGGCCGGACAGGGGGCACAGATACGCAGTATTTT.

The chain carries TRBV20-1 and TRBJ1-5; a weak D match, TRBD1 (5 bases). The CDR3 is 12 amino acids. V was cut by 5 bases and J by 4 bases, with 9 bases left in between. Germline CDR1 and CDR2: DFQATT and SNEGSKA (reference sequence). As DNA, the CDR3 is TGCAGTGCTCGGGGGATGAATCAGCCCCAGCATTTT. This sequence encodes CSARGMNQPQHF.

The chain recombines TRBV20-1 with TRBJ2-1; TRBD2 agrees at 9 bases. This CDR3 has 15 amino acids. The V and J ends lost 2 bases and 10 bases, in that order; junction bases with no gene match: 12. Germline lookup yields CDR1 DFQATT and CDR2 SNEGSKA (reference sequence). The CDR3 coding sequence is TGCAGTGCTAGATTTCCAGCGGGGGGCCTCGACGAGCAGTTCTTC. Its translation is CSARFPAGGLDEQFF.

As DNA, the CDR3 is TGTGCCAGCAGTGATGTCGGGGGACCCTCGGAGACCCAGTACTTC. Translation gives CASSDVGGPSETQYF. The rearrangement uses TRBV2 and TRBJ2-5; a weak D match, TRBD2 (6 bases). The V gene's germline CDR1 is SNHLY and CDR2 FYNNEI. This CDR3 has 15 amino acids. V lost 3 bases and J 5 bases, leaving 16 bases between the germline ends.

This clonotype came up a few times. This sequence joins TRBV7-9 and TRBJ1-5; D gene ambiguous. Trimming took off 5 bases at V and 2 bases at J, with 16 bases between the two ends. The germline CDR1 and CDR2 sequences are SEHNR and FQNEAQ (reference sequence). The CDR3 has 16 amino acids. CDR3 amino acids: CASSPRERSGNQPQHF. The DNA for the CDR3 is TGTGCCAGCAGCCCCCGGGAGAGATCGGGCAATCAGCCCCAGCATTTT. The entire variable domain, with the rest obtained from reference TRBV7-9 and TRBJ1-5, is as follows: DTGVSQNPRHKITKRGQNVTFRCDPISEHNRLYWYRQTLGQGPEFLTYFQNEAQLEKSRLLSDRFSAERPKGSFSTLEIQRTEQGDSAMYLCASSPRERSGNQPQHFGDGTRLSIL.

This clonotype was seen a few times. The chain employs TRBV6-5 and TRBJ2-7, with D perhaps TRBD1 (6 bases). CDR1 is MNHEY and CDR2 is SVGAGI in the germline V gene. This CDR3 comprises 16 residues. V was shortened by 0 bases and J by 1 base, with 13 bases between the two germline ends. CDR3 in DNA: TGTGCCAGCAGTTACTCGAGGACAGAGGGTTCCTACGAGCAGTACTTC. It yields the protein CASSYSRTEGSYEQYF.

J is TRBJ1-1 and V is TRBV30, with D perhaps TRBD1 (5 bases). The ends were cut back, 2 bases at V and 3 bases at J, with 13 bases in the middle. The germline V gene has CDR1 GTSNPN and CDR2 SVGIG (reference sequence). This CDR3 is built from 14 residues. The CDR3 loop is CAWSYLGVYTEAFF. The CDR3 DNA reads as TGTGCCTGGAGTTACCTAGGGGTGTACACTGAAGCTTTCTTT.

The chain joins TRBV12-3 or TRBV12-4 to TRBJ1-1, with D unclear. V was shortened by 2 bases and J by 5 bases, with 9 bases between the two germline ends. This CDR3 is 13 amino acids long. CDR3 coding DNA: TGTGCCAGCAGTTTAAATTCTGGGACTGAAGCTTTCTTT. This encodes CASSLNSGTEAFF.

The chain uses TRBV2 and TRBJ1-2, with 8 nucleotides matching TRBD1. This CDR3 has 18 amino acids. The V segment lost 7 bases and the J segment 6 bases; nucleotides outside the gene matches: 22. Germline CDR1 SNHLY, CDR2 FYNNEI. CDR3 amino acids: CASTTRAQGAGEVDGYTF. The DNA of the CDR3 is TGTGCCAGCACCACCAGGGCCCAGGGGGCAGGGGAAGTTGATGGCTACACCTTC.

This chain uses TRBV9 with TRBJ2-5; 8 positions agree with TRBD2. CDR1 is SGDLS and CDR2 is YYNGEE in the germline V gene. The CDR3 sequence is 14 residues long. J gave up 9 bases and V 0 bases, and 7 bases lay outside the gene matches. CDR3 loop: CASSVESAGGPQYF. CDR3 DNA: TGTGCCAGCAGCGTAGAGTCGGCGGGGGGACCCCAGTACTTC. Drawing the rest from reference TRBV9 and TRBJ2-5, the complete variable domain is DSGVTQTPKHLITATGQRVTLRCSPRSGDLSVYWYQQSLDQGLQFLIQYYNGEERAKGNILERFSAQQFPDLHSELNLSSLELGDSALYFCASSVESAGGPQYFGPGTRLLVL.